These 14 T cell receptor beta chains were all obtained from the same sample, sequenced in a study of T-cell reconstitution after alpha-beta-depleted transplantation in children. Unique molecular identifiers were incorporated during preparation of the TCRbeta library. MiXCR, applied by TCRdb to the PCR reads, yields one record per CDR3 protein. The sample lists about 200,000 distinct CDR3 sequences; around 9.2% were seen once. The source material was PBMCs, mostly from graft donor cells, sampled 360 days after TCRalphabeta/CD19-depleted stem cell transplant. These receptor sequences come from a male patient under 10 years old who had a stem cell transplant for acute myeloid leukemia, so the T cells may come from the graft donor.

The sample holds many counts of this clonotype. This chain connects TRBV12-3 or TRBV12-4 to TRBJ2-2, with TRBD2 identical over 7 bases. V was pared by 3 bases and J by 2 bases, with 9 bases of the junction left unmatched. This CDR3 contains 17 residues. The CDR3 nucleotides are TGTGCCAGCAGTTTCTACACCCTAGCGGCCAACACCGGGGAGCTGTTTTTT. Translation gives CASSFYTLAANTGELFF.

The rearrangement uses TRBV19 and TRBJ2-1; no firm D call. The length of the CDR3 is 15 residues. The V end was cut by 1 base, the J end by 1 base, with 8 bases between. The germline CDR1 and CDR2 sequences are LNHDA and SQIVND (reference sequence). The CDR3 sequence: CASSIVFGSYNEQFF. DNA for the CDR3: TGTGCCAGTAGTATAGTTTTCGGGTCCTACAATGAGCAGTTCTTC.

V is TRBV12-3 or TRBV12-4 and J is TRBJ1-1, with 7 positions matching TRBD1. With V trimmed by 6 bases and J by 1 base, 8 bases remained unmatched. The CDR3 loop spans 15 amino acids. The CDR3 bases are TGTGCCAGCAGGCGACAGGGTTTAAGGAACACTGAAGCTTTCTTT. Translation gives CASRRQGLRNTEAFF.

This clonotype has a count of ten or more. The rearrangement uses TRBV11-2 and TRBJ2-2; 9 bases agree with TRBD2. The CDR3 is 16 amino acids. After removal of 1 base from V and 3 bases from J, the junction contained 3 bases not matched to a gene. Per the germline V gene, CDR1 is SGHAT and CDR2 is FQNNGV. In DNA, the CDR3 is TGTGCCAGCAGCTTAGTTAGCGGGAGATACACCGGGGAGCTGTTTTTT. Its translation: CASSLVSGRYTGELFF.

In its sample, this clonotype was seen a few times. The CDR3, as DNA: TGTGCCAGCAGATCCTCGACAGGGGAATATGGCTACACCTTC. Translating it yields CASRSSTGEYGYTF. The chain couples TRBV6-5 to TRBJ1-2; 8 bases agree with TRBD1. Trimming took 6 bases from V and 5 from J; bases not matched to a gene: 8. CDR3 length equals 14 residues. Germline V gives CDR1 MNHEY, CDR2 SVGAGI.

This sequence joins TRBV12-3 or TRBV12-4 and TRBJ1-5, with TRBD1 matching 7 bases. The V and J ends lost 4 bases and 0 bases, in that order; junction bases with no gene match: 6. CDR3 length equals 16 residues. The CDR3 DNA follows: TGTGCCAGCAGTTCCCCGGACAGGATTAGCAATCAGCCCCAGCATTTT. It codes for CASSSPDRISNQPQHF.

J is TRBJ2-4 and V is TRBV3-1, with a tentative D call TRBD1 (5 bases). Germline lookup yields CDR1 LGHDT and CDR2 YNNKEL (reference sequence). The V gene lost 2 bases and the J gene lost 0 bases, with 17 bases spanning the gap. The CDR3 is 18 amino acids. CDR3 residues: CASSQNKGHNLAKNIQYF. CDR3 bases: TGTGCCAGCAGCCAAAATAAAGGACATAACCTAGCCAAAAACATTCAGTACTTC.

J is TRBJ2-5 and V is TRBV14, with a tentative D call TRBD2 (6 bases). The CDR3 runs 18 residues. CDR1 is SGHDN and CDR2 is FVKESK in the germline V gene. Trimming left V 0 bases short and J 4 bases short, with 21 bases between. Here the CDR3 DNA reads TGTGCCAGCAGCCAAGATCGGCTCCCTTTTACGCGGGGAGAGACCCAGTACTTC. Amino acids: CASSQDRLPFTRGETQYF.

The chain has TRBV12-3 or TRBV12-4 and TRBJ2-3, with TRBD1 identical over 9 bases. The ends lost 5 bases at V and 2 bases at J; junction bases unmatched: 8. CDR3 length: 16 amino acids. The CDR3 region is CASSTVGQGYTDTQYF. CDR3 sequence (DNA): TGTGCCAGCAGTACCGTGGGACAGGGATACACAGATACGCAGTATTTT.

The sample holds a few counts of this clonotype. The chain couples TRBV7-8 to TRBJ2-3; D may be TRBD1 (6 bases). Trimming pared 4 bases from V and 4 bases from J, leaving 24 bases between. This CDR3 comprises 18 residues. The germline V gene has CDR1 SGHVS and CDR2 FQNEAQ. DNA for the CDR3: TGTGCCAGCAGCTCCAGGACAGCCCCCCGGCTGGGCGCAGATACGCAGTATTTT. This translates into CASSSRTAPRLGADTQYF.

V and J are TRBV3-1 and TRBJ2-7; D is perhaps TRBD2 (5 bases). Germline CDR1 is LGHDT and CDR2 is YNNKEL (reference sequence). The CDR3 extends over 18 amino acids. V lost 2 bases and J lost 3, with 23 bases in between. CDR3 in amino acids: CASSQNRDRIPDYYEQYF. The CDR3 coding sequence is TGTGCCAGCAGCCAAAATCGGGATAGGATCCCAGACTACTACGAGCAGTACTTC.

This clonotype occurred many times. CDR3 amino acids: CASSFRAGIQETQYF. The DNA of the CDR3 is TGTGCCAGCAGTTTCCGGGCGGGAATACAAGAGACCCAGTACTTC. The rearrangement uses TRBV12-3 or TRBV12-4 and TRBJ2-5; tentatively, D is TRBD2 (6 bases). The CDR3 is 15 residues long. Trimming removed 3 bases at V and 2 bases at J, with 13 bases between.

As for this clonotype: Being one base from a much bigger clone, this may be a read error. A read error is likely, as this CDR3 ends without the conserved phenylalanine or tryptophan. J is TRBJ1-1 and V is TRBV9; a weak D match, TRBD1 (5 bases). Germline V gives CDR1 SGDLS, CDR2 YYNGEE. Trimming removed 3 bases from V and 4 bases from J, with 13 bases in between. The CDR3 length is 14 residues. The CDR3 spells CASSDRFEGTEAFY. The DNA for the CDR3 is TGTGCCAGCAGCGACAGGTTTGAGGGCACTGAAGCTTTCTAT.

This clonotype was seen more than once but under ten times. The J gene is TRBJ2-1, the V gene TRBV3-1; the D gene is possibly TRBD2 (5 bases). The germline V and J ends were trimmed by 5 bases and 10 bases, with 18 bases remaining between them. The CDR3 is made up of 14 amino acids. Germline V gene data show CDR1 as LGHDT and CDR2 as YNNKEL (reference sequence). CDR3 nucleotides: TGTGCCAGCAGCGGAACCTCGGACTCACCCGAGCAGTTCTTC. This sequence encodes CASSGTSDSPEQFF.